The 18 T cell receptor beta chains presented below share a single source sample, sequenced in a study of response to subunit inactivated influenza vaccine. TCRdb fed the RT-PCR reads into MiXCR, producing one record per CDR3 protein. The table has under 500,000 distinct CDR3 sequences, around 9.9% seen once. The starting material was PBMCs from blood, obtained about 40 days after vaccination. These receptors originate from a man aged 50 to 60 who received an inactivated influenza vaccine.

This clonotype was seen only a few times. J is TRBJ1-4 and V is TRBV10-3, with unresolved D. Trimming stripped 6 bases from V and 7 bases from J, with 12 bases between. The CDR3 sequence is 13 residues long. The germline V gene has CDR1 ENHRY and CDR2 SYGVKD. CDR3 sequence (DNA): TGTGCCATCAGCCGTGGAGTTGGTGAAAAACTGTTTTTT. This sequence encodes CAISRGVGEKLFF.

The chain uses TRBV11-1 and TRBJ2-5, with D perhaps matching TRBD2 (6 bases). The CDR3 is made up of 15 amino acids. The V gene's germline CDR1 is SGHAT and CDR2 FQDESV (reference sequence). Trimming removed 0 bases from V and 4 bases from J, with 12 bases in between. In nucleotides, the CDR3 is TGTGCCAGCAGCTTAGCCCGACTAGGGTCAGAGACCCAGTACTTC. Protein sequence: CASSLARLGSETQYF.

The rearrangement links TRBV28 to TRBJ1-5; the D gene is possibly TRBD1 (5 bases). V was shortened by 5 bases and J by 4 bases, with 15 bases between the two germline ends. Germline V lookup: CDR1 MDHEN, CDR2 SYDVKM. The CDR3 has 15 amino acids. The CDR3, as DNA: TGTGCCAGCAGTATCGGGACGCTCGATAATCAGCCCCAGCATTTT. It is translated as CASSIGTLDNQPQHF.

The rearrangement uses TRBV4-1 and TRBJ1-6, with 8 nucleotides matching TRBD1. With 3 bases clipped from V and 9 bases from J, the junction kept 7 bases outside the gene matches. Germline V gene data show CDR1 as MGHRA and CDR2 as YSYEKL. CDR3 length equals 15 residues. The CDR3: CASSQTQGAGSPLHF. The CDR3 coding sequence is TGCGCCAGCAGCCAGACTCAGGGGGCCGGTTCACCCCTCCACTTT.

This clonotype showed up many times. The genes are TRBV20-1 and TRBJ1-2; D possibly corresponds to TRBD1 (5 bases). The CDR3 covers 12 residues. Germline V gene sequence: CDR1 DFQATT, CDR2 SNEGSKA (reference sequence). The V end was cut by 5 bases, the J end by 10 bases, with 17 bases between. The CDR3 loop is CSAAGTLYDYTF. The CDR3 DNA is TGCAGTGCTGCCGGGACCTTGTACGACTACACCTTC.

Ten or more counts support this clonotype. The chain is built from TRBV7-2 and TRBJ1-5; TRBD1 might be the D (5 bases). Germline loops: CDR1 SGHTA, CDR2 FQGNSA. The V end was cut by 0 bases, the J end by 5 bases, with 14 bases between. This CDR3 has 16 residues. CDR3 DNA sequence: TGTGCCAGCAGCTTAGCCCCTGGGGCAGTCGATCAGCCCCAGCATTTT. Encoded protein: CASSLAPGAVDQPQHF.

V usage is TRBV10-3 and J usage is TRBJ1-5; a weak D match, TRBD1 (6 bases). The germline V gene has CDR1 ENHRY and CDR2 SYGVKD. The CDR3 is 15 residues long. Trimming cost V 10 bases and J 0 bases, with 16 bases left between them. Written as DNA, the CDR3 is TGTGCCACTGCCGGGACACCATATAGCAATCAGCCCCAGCATTTT. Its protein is CATAGTPYSNQPQHF.

The CDR3 protein is CATARDPTTDTQYF. The CDR3 DNA follows: TGCGCCACTGCCCGGGACCCTACCACAGATACGCAGTATTTT. The chain carries TRBV10-1 and TRBJ2-3; D may correspond to TRBD1 or TRBD2 (5 bases each). Germline-derived CDR1 and CDR2 are WNHNN and SYGVQD (reference sequence). This CDR3 has 14 residues. Trimming shortened V by 10 bases and J by 2 bases, and 16 bases separated the two germline ends.

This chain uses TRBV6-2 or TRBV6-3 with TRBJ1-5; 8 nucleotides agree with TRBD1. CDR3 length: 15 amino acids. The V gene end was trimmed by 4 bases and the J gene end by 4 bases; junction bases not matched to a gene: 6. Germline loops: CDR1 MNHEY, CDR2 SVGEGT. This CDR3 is CASSSRTGKNQPQHF. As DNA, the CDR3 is TGTGCCAGCAGTTCTCGGACAGGGAAGAATCAGCCCCAGCATTTT.

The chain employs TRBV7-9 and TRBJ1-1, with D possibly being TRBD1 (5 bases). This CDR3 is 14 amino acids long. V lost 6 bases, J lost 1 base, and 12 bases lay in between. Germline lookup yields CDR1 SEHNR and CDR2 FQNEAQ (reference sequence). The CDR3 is CASSQSGQNTEAFF. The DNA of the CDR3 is TGTGCCAGCAGTCAATCCGGACAGAACACTGAAGCTTTCTTT.

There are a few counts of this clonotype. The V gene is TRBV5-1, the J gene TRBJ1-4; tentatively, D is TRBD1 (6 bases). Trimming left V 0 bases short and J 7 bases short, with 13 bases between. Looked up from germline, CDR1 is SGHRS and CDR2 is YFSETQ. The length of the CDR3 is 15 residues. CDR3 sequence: CASSLESGAAEKLFF. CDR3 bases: TGCGCCAGCAGCTTGGAATCGGGGGCGGCTGAAAAACTGTTTTTT.

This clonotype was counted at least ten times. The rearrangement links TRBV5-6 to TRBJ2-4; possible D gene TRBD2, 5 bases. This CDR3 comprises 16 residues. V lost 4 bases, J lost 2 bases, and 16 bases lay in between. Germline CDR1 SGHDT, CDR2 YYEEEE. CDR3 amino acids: CASSLRTGGSKNIQYF. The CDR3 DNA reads TGTGCCAGCAGCCTCAGGACTGGAGGCTCCAAAAACATTCAGTACTTC.

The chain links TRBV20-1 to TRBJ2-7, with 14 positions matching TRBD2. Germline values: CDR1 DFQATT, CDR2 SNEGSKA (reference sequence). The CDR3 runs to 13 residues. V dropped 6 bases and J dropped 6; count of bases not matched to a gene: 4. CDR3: CSAGLAGGGEQYF. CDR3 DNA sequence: TGCAGTGCCGGACTAGCGGGAGGAGGCGAGCAGTACTTC.

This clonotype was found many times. The CDR3 here is CASSLGTEAFF. DNA for the CDR3: TGTGCCAGCAGCTTGGGAACTGAAGCTTTCTTT. The V call is TRBV7-9, the J call TRBJ1-1; D gene unclear. The CDR3 extends over 11 amino acids. The germline CDR1 and CDR2 sequences are SEHNR and FQNEAQ (reference sequence). Trimming removed 3 bases at V and 5 bases at J, with 4 bases between.

Here the CDR3 DNA reads TGTGCCAGCAGTTTAAAGTCGGCCAGTGAAGCTTTCTTT. It translates to CASSLKSASEAFF. This sequence joins TRBV12-3 or TRBV12-4 and TRBJ1-1, with unresolved D. The V end lost 2 bases, the J end lost 7 bases, and 11 bases lay between the germline ends. This CDR3 comprises 13 residues.

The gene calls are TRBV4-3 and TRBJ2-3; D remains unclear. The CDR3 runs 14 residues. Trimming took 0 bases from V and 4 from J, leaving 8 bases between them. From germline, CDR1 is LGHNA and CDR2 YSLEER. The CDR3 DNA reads TGCGCCAGCAGCCAAGAAGCTATCTCAGATACGCAGTATTTT. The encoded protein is CASSQEAISDTQYF.

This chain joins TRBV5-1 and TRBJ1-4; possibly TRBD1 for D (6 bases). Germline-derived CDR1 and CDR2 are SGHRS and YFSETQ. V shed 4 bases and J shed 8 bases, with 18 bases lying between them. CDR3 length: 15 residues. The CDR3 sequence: CASSGGQRAWEKLFF. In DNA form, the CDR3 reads TGCGCCAGCAGCGGCGGACAGAGGGCATGGGAAAAACTGTTTTTT. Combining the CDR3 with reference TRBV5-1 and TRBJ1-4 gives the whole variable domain KAGVTQTPRYLIKTRGQQVTLSCSPISGHRSVSWYQQTPGQGLQFLFEYFSETQRNKGNFPGRFSGRQFSNSRSEMNVSTLELGDSALYLCASSGGQRAWEKLFFGSGTQLSVL.

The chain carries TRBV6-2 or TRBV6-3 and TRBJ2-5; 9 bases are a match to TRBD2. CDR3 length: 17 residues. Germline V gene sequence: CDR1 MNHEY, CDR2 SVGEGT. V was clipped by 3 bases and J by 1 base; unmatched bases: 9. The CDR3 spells CASSYYATSGLQETQYF. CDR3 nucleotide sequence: TGTGCCAGCAGTTATTATGCGACTAGCGGACTCCAAGAGACCCAGTACTTC.